The rows below give T cell receptor beta chains drawn from one sample of a study of shared clonotypes between healthy human individuals. Libraries were prepared by immunoSEQ multiplex PCR; TCRdb keeps only in-frame clonotypes and omits some of them. Seen here are 950,000 to 1,200,000 clones, approximately 80% observed once, and the top ten hold about 0.89%. Sequenced material: memory CD4+ T cells from PBMCs. These receptors came from a man aged 18 to 29 in good health. Some clones in this sample may be carry-over from other donors' samples. Each CDR3 is given with its conserved first and last residue. Fields, in order: J gene, clone size, D gene, V gene, CDR3 protein, CDR3 DNA. A D gene is named only where the DNA matches it firmly. Where a row states a size, it is once, few, many or the class of an expanded clone; other rows omit it.

>TRBJ2-1|.|.|TRBV30
CAWSLSGYNEQFF
TGTGCCTGGAGTCTTAGCGGATACAATGAGCAGTTCTTC
>TRBJ1-1|few|.|TRBV2
CASSPGVSTEAFF
TGTGCCAGCAGTCCAGGGGTGTCCACTGAAGCTTTCTTT
>TRBJ2-3|once|.|TRBV14
CASSNRAITDTQYF
TGTGCCAGCAGCAATAGGGCCATCACAGATACGCAGTATTTT
>TRBJ2-5|.|TRBD1|TRBV11-2
CASSPDREVLGVTQYF
TGTGCCAGCAGCCCCGACAGGGAAGTCCTGGGAGTGACCCAGTACTTC
>TRBJ2-1|.|.|TRBV5-1
CASSLALTGQGEGWFF
TGCGCCAGCAGCTTGGCCCTAACGGGGCAGGGTGAAGGTTGGTTCTTC
>TRBJ1-5|.|.|TRBV2
CASSAIEPYSNQPQHF
TGTGCCAGCAGTGCGATAGAACCTTATAGCAATCAGCCCCAGCATTTT
>TRBJ2-1|.|TRBD1|TRBV11-1
CASSLDRGDYNEQFF
TGTGCCAGCAGCTTGGACAGGGGTGACTACAATGAGCAGTTCTTC
>TRBJ1-1|.|.|TRBV19
CASISLLNTEAFF
TGTGCCAGTATTTCTCTTTTGAACACTGAAGCTTTCTTT
>TRBJ1-6|.|.|TRBV6-1
CASSEAPAATSWGSPLHF
TGTGCCAGCAGTGAAGCCCCGGCCGCCACTTCATGGGGTTCACCCCTCCACTTT
>TRBJ2-1|.|TRBD2|TRBV10-3
CAISESRGLAGSYNEQFF
TGTGCCATCAGTGAGTCGAGGGGACTAGCGGGCTCCTACAATGAGCAGTTCTTC
>TRBJ2-7|.|.|TRBV19
CASSTTGPPTYEQYF
TGTGCCAGTAGTACAACAGGGCCCCCCACCTACGAGCAGTACTTC
>TRBJ1-5|.|TRBD1|TRBV18
CASSRGQERQPQHF
TGTGCCAGCTCCCGAGGACAGGAAAGGCAGCCCCAGCATTTT
>TRBJ2-3|.|.|TRBV2
CASSESRRGAGDWDTNTQYF
TGTGCCAGCAGTGAATCCCGACGGGGGGCGGGAGACTGGGACACAAATACGCAGTATTTT
>TRBJ1-5|.|TRBD1|TRBV7-2
CASSAYNRGQPQHF
TGTGCCAGCAGCGCTTATAACAGGGGCCAGCCCCAGCATTTT
>TRBJ2-1|few|.|TRBV29-1
CSAEHNEQFF
TGCAGCGCTGAACACAATGAGCAGTTCTTC
>TRBJ2-7|.|TRBD2|TRBV5-1
CASSFSSGRAAYEQYF
TGCGCCAGCAGCTTTTCTAGCGGGAGGGCCGCCTACGAGCAGTACTTC
>TRBJ2-5|.|.|TRBV7-6
CASSRRWETQYF
TGTGCCAGCAGCAGACGGTGGGAGACCCAGTACTTC
>TRBJ2-7|.|.|TRBV7-2
CASSLAGTFTGQYF
TGTGCCAGCAGCTTGGCCGGTACCTTCACCGGGCAGTACTTC
>TRBJ2-3|.|TRBD2|TRBV4-1
CASSQDPSGIDTQYF
TGCGCCAGCAGCCAAGACCCTAGCGGGATAGATACGCAGTATTTT
>TRBJ2-1|.|TRBD2|TRBV5-8
CASSLTSGRGEQFF
TGTGCCAGCAGCCTGACTAGCGGCCGCGGTGAGCAGTTCTTC
>TRBJ1-5|.|.|TRBV6-1
CASGGWGPHQPQHF
TGTGCCAGCGGAGGATGGGGACCCCATCAGCCCCAGCATTTT
>TRBJ2-7|.|.|TRBV5-1
CASSLSPSYEQYF
TGCGCCAGCAGCTTGTCTCCCTCCTACGAGCAGTACTTC
>TRBJ1-3|.|TRBD1|TRBV5-1
CASRGQPVSGNTIYF
TGCGCCAGCAGGGGACAGCCGGTCTCTGGAAACACCATATATTTT
>TRBJ1-1|.|.|TRBV5-4
CASSLVGGSGSEAFF
TGTGCCAGCAGCCTCGTCGGGGGCTCAGGATCTGAAGCTTTCTTT
>TRBJ2-4|.|TRBD2|TRBV11-2
CASSLVAGWEGPNIQYF
TGTGCCAGCAGCTTAGTTGCTGGGTGGGAGGGACCAAACATTCAGTACTTC
>TRBJ2-2|many|TRBD1|TRBV6-1
CASRLDRGGGELFF
TGTGCCAGCAGACTGGACAGGGGAGGCGGGGAGCTGTTTTTT
>TRBJ2-5|.|.|TRBV18
CASSPQGQFQETQYF
TGTGCCAGCTCACCACAAGGACAGTTTCAAGAGACCCAGTACTTC
>TRBJ1-2|once|.|TRBV6-1
CASSIPPPSYTF
TGTGCCAGCAGTATCCCCCCCCCTAGCTACACCTTC
>TRBJ1-3|once|.|TRBV7-8
CASVRGGTIGNTIYF
TGTGCCAGCGTCCGTGGGGGGACGATTGGAAACACCATATATTTT
>TRBJ2-1|few|.|TRBV9
CASSVDHRVAFNEQFF
TGTGCCAGCAGCGTAGACCACAGGGTCGCCTTCAATGAGCAGTTCTTC
>TRBJ1-2|.|.|TRBV5-1
CASSFVEGGKGYTF
TGCGCCAGCAGCTTTGTAGAGGGGGGAAAGGGCTACACCTTC
>TRBJ2-7|.|TRBD2|TRBV30
CAWTNGGTSGYEQYF
TGTGCCTGGACCAACGGCGGTACTAGCGGCTACGAGCAGTACTTC